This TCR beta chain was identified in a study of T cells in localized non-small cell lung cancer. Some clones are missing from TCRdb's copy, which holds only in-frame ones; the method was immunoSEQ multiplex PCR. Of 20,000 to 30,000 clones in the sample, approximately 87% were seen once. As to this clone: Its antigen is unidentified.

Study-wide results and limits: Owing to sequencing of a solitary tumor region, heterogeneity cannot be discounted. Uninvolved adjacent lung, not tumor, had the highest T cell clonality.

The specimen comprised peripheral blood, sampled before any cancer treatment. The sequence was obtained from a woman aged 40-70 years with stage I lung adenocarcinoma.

This CDR3 reads CASLGQVNTEAFF. The CDR3 DNA follows: TGTGCCAGTCTGGGACAGGTTAACACTGAAGCTTTCTTT. The rearrangement links TRBV19 to TRBJ1-1, with 8 nucleotides matching TRBD1. The CDR3 runs to 13 residues. V shed 8 bases, J shed 2 bases, and the junction held 4 bases outside the gene matches. Looked up from germline, CDR1 is LNHDA and CDR2 is SQIVND (reference sequence).